Reported below is one TCR beta chain. These data originate in a study of technical replicates of blood from several donors. Here immunoSEQ multiplex PCR was the method, and the copy in TCRdb shows in-frame clones only, minus some. The sample records fewer than 85,000 clones, roughly 94% being singletons. This TCR was sampled from a human donor in good health. Sequencing was performed on T cells isolated from PBMCs.

The CDR3 DNA sequence: TGTGCCAGCAGTGAATACCCTGTTGTGGGGACAGGTGCCACTGAAGCTTTCTTT. It translates to CASSEYPVVGTGATEAFF. The chain recombines TRBV6-1 with TRBJ1-1; 8 nucleotides align to TRBD1. With 2 bases clipped from V and 4 bases from J, the junction kept 15 bases outside the gene matches. The CDR3 length is 18 residues. From germline, CDR1 is MNHNS and CDR2 SASEGT.